The next 23 T cell receptor beta chains were all read from a single sample in a study of blood T cell repertoires in COVID-19. Here immunoSEQ multiplex PCR was the method, and the copy in TCRdb shows in-frame clones only, minus some. Of 250,000 to 300,000 clones in the sample, about nine tenths were seen once. The sequencing input was peripheral blood. These TCRs come from a man aged 45-60 years with acute or convalescent COVID-19.

The V and J genes are TRBV20-1 and TRBJ2-3; 8 nucleotides match TRBD2. The CDR3 totals 11 residues. Germline assignment: CDR1 DFQATT and CDR2 SNEGSKA (reference sequence). The J segment lost 8 bases and the V segment lost 6 bases, leaving 4 bases of the junction unmatched. CDR3 protein: CSAGREGTQYF. The CDR3 bases are TGCAGTGCGGGACGGGAGGGTACGCAGTATTTT.

This clone was counted a few times. This chain joins TRBV2 and TRBJ1-5; D is ambiguous. This CDR3 has 13 amino acids. Trimming took off 3 bases at V and 5 bases at J, with 8 bases between the two ends. CDR1 SNHLY and CDR2 FYNNEI come from the germline V gene. The CDR3 is CASSDKGDQPQHF. CDR3 sequence (DNA): TGTGCCAGCAGTGATAAGGGAGATCAGCCCCAGCATTTT.

This sequence joins TRBV19 and TRBJ2-1; 16 positions agree with TRBD2. This CDR3 spans 22 amino acids. With V trimmed by 6 bases and J by 7 bases, 24 bases remained unmatched. From germline, CDR1 is LNHDA and CDR2 SQIVND (reference sequence). The CDR3 region has the DNA TGTGCCAGTAGATCCGGACGCGGGACTAGCGGGGGGGATCGACATTTGAGGAATGAGCAGTTCTTC. This gives the protein CASRSGRGTSGGDRHLRNEQFF.

J is TRBJ1-1 and V is TRBV3-1 (or the pseudogene TRBV3-2); TRBD1 aligns across 8 bases. The CDR3 runs 15 residues. V lost 3 bases, J lost 5 bases, and 8 bases stayed unmatched. Germline V CDR1 and CDR2: LGHDT, YNNKEL (reference sequence). Here the CDR3 reads CASSQPRTGKTEAFF. CDR3 bases: TGTGCCAGCAGCCAGCCCCGGACAGGGAAAACTGAAGCTTTCTTT.

The genes are TRBV6-5 and TRBJ1-1, with unresolved D. V lost 5 bases, J lost 1 base, and 8 bases lay in between. Germline CDR1 MNHEY, CDR2 SVGAGI. The CDR3 has 13 amino acids. CDR3 residues: CASSPHTNTEAFF. Written as DNA, the CDR3 is TGTGCCAGCAGTCCCCACACGAACACTGAAGCTTTCTTT.

About this clone itself: The sample has other DNA sequences that encode this CDR3 too. CDR3 sequence (DNA): TGTGCCACCAGTGGCAGAAGTAACACCGGGGAGCTGTTTTTT. Translated: CATSGRSNTGELFF. The genes are TRBV24-1 and TRBJ2-2; D gene ambiguous. V was cut by 5 bases and J by 2 bases, with 8 bases left in between. CDR1 is KGHDR and CDR2 is SFDVKD in the germline V gene. CDR3 size: 14 residues.

This chain connects TRBV2 to TRBJ2-3, with 10 nucleotides matching TRBD2. In germline, CDR1 is SNHLY, CDR2 FYNNEI. This CDR3 is 16 amino acids long. Germline trimming cut 5 bases from V and 2 bases from J; bases unmatched to any gene: 7. The CDR3 is CASSTGTSATTDTQYF. CDR3 DNA sequence: TGTGCCAGCAGTACCGGGACTAGCGCTACCACAGATACGCAGTATTTT. Drawing the rest from reference TRBV2 and TRBJ2-3, the complete variable domain is EPEVTQTPSHQVTQMGQEVILRCVPISNHLYFYWYRQILGQKVEFLVSFYNNEISEKSEIFDDQFSVERPDGSNFTLKIRSTKLEDSAMYFCASSTGTSATTDTQYFGPGTRLTVL.

The gene calls are TRBV9 and TRBJ2-6, with TRBD2 identical over 8 bases. The V gene's germline CDR1 is SGDLS and CDR2 YYNGEE. The CDR3 runs to 19 residues. The V and J ends lost 0 bases and 5 bases, in that order; junction bases with no gene match: 13. The DNA for the CDR3 is TGTGCCAGCAGCGTAGGAGGCGGACTAGCTGATTTTAGGGCCAACGTCCTGACTTTC. Translation gives CASSVGGGLADFRANVLTF.

The rearrangement joins TRBV12-3 or TRBV12-4 to TRBJ1-1; TRBD1 aligns across 7 bases. V trimming: 5 bases; J trimming: 5 bases; junction bases outside the gene matches: 2. The CDR3 loop spans 12 amino acids. The CDR3 sequence is CASSDRETEAFF. CDR3 nucleotide sequence: TGTGCCAGCAGTGACAGGGAGACTGAAGCTTTCTTT.

This sequence joins TRBV18 and TRBJ1-6, with 8 bases identical to TRBD1. V was pared by 4 bases and J by 8 bases, with 10 bases of the junction left unmatched. There are 16 residues in the CDR3. Germline values: CDR1 KGHSH, CDR2 LQKENI. CDR3: CASSQVAGTGHSPLHF. The CDR3 coding sequence is TGTGCCAGCTCACAGGTTGCCGGGACAGGCCATTCACCCCTCCACTTT.

The table lists this clone with a count of one. This chain links TRBV7-2 with TRBJ2-3; D is possibly TRBD2 (5 bases). In germline, CDR1 is SGHTA, CDR2 FQGNSA. This CDR3 region has 13 residues. V lost 5 bases and J 6 bases, leaving 12 bases between the germline ends. The CDR3: CASSVERSDTQYF. In DNA, the CDR3 is TGTGCCAGCAGCGTGGAGCGGTCGGATACGCAGTATTTT.

The chain employs TRBV29-1 and TRBJ1-5; a weak D match, TRBD1 (6 bases). The germline V gene has CDR1 SQVTM and CDR2 ANQGSEA. This CDR3 comprises 12 residues. V was cut by 4 bases and J by 5 bases, with 9 bases left in between. CDR3 DNA: TGCAGCGTTGGAGACAGGTATCAGCCCCAGCATTTT. It specifies CSVGDRYQPQHF.

The chain combines TRBV24-1 with TRBJ2-1; D might be TRBD1 (6 bases). The V and J ends lost 3 bases and 4 bases respectively, with 12 bases between them. CDR1 is KGHDR, CDR2 SFDVKD, per germline. This CDR3 is 15 amino acids long. The CDR3, as DNA: TGTGCCACCAGTGATAGGGGGTTGGGGTACAATGAGCAGTTCTTC. Protein sequence: CATSDRGLGYNEQFF.

The chain couples TRBV5-8 to TRBJ1-2; possible D gene TRBD1, 6 bases. V was pared by 4 bases and J by 7 bases, with 11 bases between. The V gene's germline CDR1 is SGHTS and CDR2 YDEGEE. The CDR3 has 12 residues. The CDR3 coding sequence is TGTGCCAGCAGCCGGACAGAAAGTGGCTACACCTTC. Its protein is CASSRTESGYTF.

The gene calls are TRBV10-3 and TRBJ2-6; 9 bases line up with TRBD1. The germline V gene has CDR1 ENHRY and CDR2 SYGVKD. This CDR3 contains 18 residues. After removal of 2 bases from V and 2 bases from J, the junction contained 7 bases not matched to a gene. This CDR3 is CAISELRDRVPGANVLTF. DNA of the CDR3: TGTGCCATCAGTGAGCTACGGGACAGGGTACCTGGGGCCAACGTCCTGACTTTC.

To note about this clone: The junction departs from the called germline gene at one end, perhaps through a read error. The J gene is TRBJ2-2, the V gene TRBV7-7; 12 positions agree with TRBD2. From germline, CDR1 is SSHAT and CDR2 FNYEAQ (reference sequence). This CDR3 has 16 amino acids. The CDR3 DNA follows: TGTGCTAGCAGCATACTAGCGGGGGGAAACACCGGGGAGCTGTTTTTT. Its translation: CASSILAGGNTGELFF.

The chain has TRBV4-2 and TRBJ2-7; 7 bases map to TRBD2. V trimming: 5 bases; J trimming: 2 bases; junction bases outside the gene matches: 15. Germline CDR1 reads LGHNA; CDR2 reads YNFKEQ. This CDR3 spans 17 amino acids. The CDR3 DNA is TGTGCCAGCAGCGGGCCTAGCGGTGATTACGCGGCCTACGAGCAGTACTTC. Residues: CASSGPSGDYAAYEQYF.

The V call is TRBV12-3 or TRBV12-4, the J call TRBJ1-1; D is perhaps TRBD1 (6 bases). Trimming cost V 6 bases and J 8 bases, with 16 bases left between them. The CDR3 is made up of 13 amino acids. This CDR3 reads CASRQDSVLEAFF. The CDR3 region has the DNA TGTGCCAGCAGGCAGGACAGCGTTCTGGAAGCTTTCTTT.

This sequence joins TRBV6-5 and TRBJ1-1, with D perhaps matching TRBD1 (6 bases). Germline V gene sequence: CDR1 MNHEY, CDR2 SVGAGI. With 7 bases removed from V and 0 bases from J, the gap between germline ends came to 15 bases. The CDR3 has 15 residues. The CDR3 spells CASTYGGQVNTEAFF. CDR3 in DNA: TGTGCCAGCACCTACGGGGGGCAGGTGAACACTGAAGCTTTCTTT.

In this sample, this clone turned up a few times. The chain carries TRBV3-1 (or the pseudogene TRBV3-2) and TRBJ2-7; D ambiguous. The CDR3 consists of 14 residues. Trimming removed 1 base from V and 2 bases from J, with 9 bases in between. The germline gives CDR1 LGHDT, CDR2 YNNKEL (reference sequence). CDR3 sequence reads: CASSQVPETYEQYF. The CDR3 DNA follows: TGTGCCAGCAGCCAAGTTCCGGAGACCTACGAGCAGTACTTC.

A single count supports this clone. The chain combines TRBV30 with TRBJ1-2, with D perhaps TRBD1 (6 bases). The CDR3 covers 14 residues. Trimming pared 5 bases from V and 2 bases from J, leaving 15 bases between. The germline gives CDR1 GTSNPN, CDR2 SVGIG (reference sequence). In DNA form, the CDR3 reads TGTGCCTGGTCCCGGGACATGGAGAACTATGGCTACACCTTC. It translates to CAWSRDMENYGYTF.

DNA of the CDR3: TGTGCCAGCTGGGGGGTGACAGGGTCAGAGACCCAGTACTTC. As protein: CASWGVTGSETQYF. The chain couples TRBV21-1 to TRBJ2-5; the table's D gene call, TRBD1, was not cross checked with the DNA. TRBV21-1 is shown as a pseudogene. The CDR3 covers 14 residues.

This clone was counted between two and nine times. The chain recombines TRBV10-1 with TRBJ2-7; D gene uncertain. This CDR3 is 13 amino acids long. Germline V gene sequence: CDR1 WNHNN, CDR2 SYGVQD (reference sequence). V dropped 6 bases and J dropped 5 bases, with 14 bases sitting between them. The CDR3 loop reads CASSRDVANEQYF. CDR3 nucleotide sequence: TGCGCCAGCAGCCGAGACGTAGCCAACGAGCAGTACTTC.